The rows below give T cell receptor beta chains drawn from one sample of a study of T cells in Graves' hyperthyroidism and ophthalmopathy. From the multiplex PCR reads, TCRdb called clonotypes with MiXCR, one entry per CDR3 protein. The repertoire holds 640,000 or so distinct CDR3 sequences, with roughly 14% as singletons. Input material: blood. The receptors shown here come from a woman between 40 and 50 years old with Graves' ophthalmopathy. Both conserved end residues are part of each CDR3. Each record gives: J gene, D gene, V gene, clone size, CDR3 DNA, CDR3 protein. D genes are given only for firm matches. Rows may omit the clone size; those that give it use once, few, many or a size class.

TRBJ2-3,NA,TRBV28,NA,TGTGCCAGCAGTTTCATCACAGATACGCAGTATTTT,CASSFITDTQYF
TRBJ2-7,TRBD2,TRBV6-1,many,TGTGCCAGCAGCTCGGGACTAGCGGGAGGAGGGGAGCAGTACTTC,CASSSGLAGGGEQYF
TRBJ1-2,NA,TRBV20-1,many,TGCAGTGCTAGTGGGGGGAATACCTATGGCTACACCTTC,CSASGGNTYGYTF
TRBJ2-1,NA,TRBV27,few,TGTGCCAGCAACCTAGACAGGTTCTCCTACAATGAGCAGTTCTTC,CASNLDRFSYNEQFF
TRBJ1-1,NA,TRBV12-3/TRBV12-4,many,TGTGCCAGCACCATTACAGAGAACACTGAAGCTTTCTTT,CASTITENTEAFF
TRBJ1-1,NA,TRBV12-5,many,TGTGCTAGTGGGAAGGAGTACACTGAAGCTTTCTTT,CASGKEYTEAFF
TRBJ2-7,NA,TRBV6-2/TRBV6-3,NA,TGTGCCAGCAGTACGGGTCACGAGCAGTACTTC,CASSTGHEQYF
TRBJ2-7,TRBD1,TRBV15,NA,TGTGCCACCAGCAGAAGGACAGGTTACGAGCAGTACTTC,CATSRRTGYEQYF
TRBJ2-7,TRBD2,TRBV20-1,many,TGCAGTGCCCCTCCCGGGACTAGCGGGATCTACGAGCAGTACTTC,CSAPPGTSGIYEQYF
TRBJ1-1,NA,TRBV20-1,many,TGCAGTGCGGTCGGACTCGTTCTCAGTGAAGCTTTCTTT,CSAVGLVLSEAFF
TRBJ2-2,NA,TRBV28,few,TGTGCCAGTGCCATGGATGAAATCTACACCGGGGAGCTGTTTTTT,CASAMDEIYTGELFF
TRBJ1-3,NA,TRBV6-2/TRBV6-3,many,TGTGCCAGCAGACCAACCTTTACCGGAAACACCATATATTTT,CASRPTFTGNTIYF
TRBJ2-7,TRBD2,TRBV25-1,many,TGTGCCAGCAGAGGTAGCGGGATTTCCTACGAGCAGTACTTC,CASRGSGISYEQYF
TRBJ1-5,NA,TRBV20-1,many,TGCAGTGCTCCGGGCCACTCGAAGCGCAATCAGCCCCAGCATTTT,CSAPGHSKRNQPQHF
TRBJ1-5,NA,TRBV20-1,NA,TGCAGTGCTAGAGTCCCAGATCAGCCCCAGCATTTT,CSARVPDQPQHF
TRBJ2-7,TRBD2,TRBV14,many,TGTGCCAGCAGCCAATACGCGGGGGGCTACGAGCAGTACTTC,CASSQYAGGYEQYF
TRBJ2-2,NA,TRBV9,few,TGTGCCAGCAGCCCTAGGTCCGCCGGGGAGCTGTTTTTT,CASSPRSAGELFF
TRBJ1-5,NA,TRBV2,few,TGTGCCAGCAGTGATGCGGCACCTAGCAATCAGCCCCAGCATTTT,CASSDAAPSNQPQHF
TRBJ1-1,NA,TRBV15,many,TGTGCCACCAGCAGAGTACAGGGCGAACACACTGAAGCTTTCTTT,CATSRVQGEHTEAFF
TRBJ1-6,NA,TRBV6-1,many,TGTGCCAGCAGCCCCGGAGTGCGAGTCTCCTATAATTCACCCCTCCACTTT,CASSPGVRVSYNSPLHF
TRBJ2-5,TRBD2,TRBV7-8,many,TGTGCCAGCAGCAATAGCGGGAGGGCCACGGAGACCCAGTACTTC,CASSNSGRATETQYF
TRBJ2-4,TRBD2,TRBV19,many,TGTGCCAGCAGTGTGACTAGCGGGAATGAAAACATTCAGTACTTC,CASSVTSGNENIQYF
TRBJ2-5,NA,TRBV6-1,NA,TGTGCCAGCAGTGCAGTGGGGCCGATTCAGACCCAGTACTTC,CASSAVGPIQTQYF
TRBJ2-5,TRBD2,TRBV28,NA,TGTGCCACCTCGATAGGTTCTAGCGGGGAAGAGACCCAGTACTTC,CATSIGSSGEETQYF
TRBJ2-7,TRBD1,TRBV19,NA,TGTGCCAGTAGTATGGGGACAGTTCTCTTAAACTACGAGCAGTACTTC,CASSMGTVLLNYEQYF
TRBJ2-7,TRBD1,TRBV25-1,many,TGTGCCAGCAGTGAACCAGGGGACAGAGCCTACGAGCAGTACTTC,CASSEPGDRAYEQYF
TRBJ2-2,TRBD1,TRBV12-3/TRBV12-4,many,TGTGCCAGCTCAGGGGACAGCTACACCGGGGAGCTGTTTTTT,CASSGDSYTGELFF
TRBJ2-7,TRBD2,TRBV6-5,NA,TGTGCCAGCAGTTACGAGCTAGCTAGCGGGAGTGCTTACGAGCAGTACTTC,CASSYELASGSAYEQYF
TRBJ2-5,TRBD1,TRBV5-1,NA,TGCGCCAGCAGCCGATGGACAGGAGAAGAGACCCAGTACTTC,CASSRWTGEETQYF
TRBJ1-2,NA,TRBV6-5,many,TGTGCCAGCAGGGGTGTCGGCAACTATGGCTACACCTTC,CASRGVGNYGYTF
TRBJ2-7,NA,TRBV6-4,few,TGTGCCAGCCCCTATTCGGGCGTAGGAGGATACTACGAGCAGTACTTC,CASPYSGVGGYYEQYF
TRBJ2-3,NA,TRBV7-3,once,TGTGCCAGCAGCTCCCTGGTGGGGGATACGCAGTATTTT,CASSSLVGDTQYF
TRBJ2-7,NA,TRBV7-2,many,TGTGCCAGCAGCTTAAATGACGAGCAGTACTTC,CASSLNDEQYF
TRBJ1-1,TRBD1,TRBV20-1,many,TGCAGTGCTAGAGGGGACAGGGACTATGAAGCTTTCTTT,CSARGDRDYEAFF
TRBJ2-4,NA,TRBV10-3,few,TGTGCCATCAGTGACCAGACAGGACCCGGGGCCAAAAACATTCAGTACTTC,CAISDQTGPGAKNIQYF
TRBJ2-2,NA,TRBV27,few,TGTGCCAGCAGTCTGGCAGGGTACGCCGGGGAGCTGTTTTTT,CASSLAGYAGELFF
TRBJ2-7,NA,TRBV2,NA,TGTGCCAGCAGAAATCGACTAGAATACGAGCAGTACTTC,CASRNRLEYEQYF
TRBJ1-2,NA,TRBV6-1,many,TGTGCCAGCAGTGAGCCTTTCAAGCGGCGGAGGGCCTACTATGGCTACACCTTC,CASSEPFKRRRAYYGYTF
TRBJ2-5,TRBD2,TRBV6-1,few,TGTGCCAGCACCCTTAGGACTAGTGGAGAGACCCAGTACTTC,CASTLRTSGETQYF
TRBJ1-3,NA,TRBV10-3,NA,TGTGCCGCCGGTCAGCTCTTAAGCTCTGGAAACACCATATATTTT,CAAGQLLSSGNTIYF
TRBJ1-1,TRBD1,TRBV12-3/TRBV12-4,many,TGTGCCAGCAGTCCCCGTAGACAGGGGGGTACTGAAGCTTTCTTT,CASSPRRQGGTEAFF